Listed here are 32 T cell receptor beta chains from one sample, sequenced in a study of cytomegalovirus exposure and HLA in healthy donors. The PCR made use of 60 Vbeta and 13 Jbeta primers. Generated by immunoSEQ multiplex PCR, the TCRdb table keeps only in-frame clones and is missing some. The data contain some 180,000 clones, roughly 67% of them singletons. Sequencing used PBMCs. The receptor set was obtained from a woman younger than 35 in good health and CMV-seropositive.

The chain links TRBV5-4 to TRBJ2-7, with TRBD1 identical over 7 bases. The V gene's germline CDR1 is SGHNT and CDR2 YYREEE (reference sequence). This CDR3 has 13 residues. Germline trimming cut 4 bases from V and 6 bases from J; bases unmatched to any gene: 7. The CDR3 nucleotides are TGTGCCAGCAGCCTCCCCCGGGACAGCGAGCAGTACTTC. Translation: CASSLPRDSEQYF.

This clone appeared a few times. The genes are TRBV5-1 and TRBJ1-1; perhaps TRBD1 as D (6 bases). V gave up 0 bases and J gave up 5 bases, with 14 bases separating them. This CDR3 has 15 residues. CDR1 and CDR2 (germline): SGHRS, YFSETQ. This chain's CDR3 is CASSLGEQGDTEAFF. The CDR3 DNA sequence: TGCGCCAGCAGCTTGGGCGAACAGGGAGATACTGAAGCTTTCTTT.

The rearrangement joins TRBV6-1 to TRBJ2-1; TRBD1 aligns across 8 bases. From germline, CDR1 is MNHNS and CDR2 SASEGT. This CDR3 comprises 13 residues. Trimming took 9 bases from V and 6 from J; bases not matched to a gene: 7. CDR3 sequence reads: CASQGTGFNEQFF. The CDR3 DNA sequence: TGTGCCAGTCAAGGGACAGGTTTCAATGAGCAGTTCTTC.

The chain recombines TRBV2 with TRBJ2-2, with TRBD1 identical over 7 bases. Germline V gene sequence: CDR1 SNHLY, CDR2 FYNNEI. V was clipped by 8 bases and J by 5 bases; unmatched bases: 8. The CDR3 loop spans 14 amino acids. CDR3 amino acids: CASLDRARTGELFF. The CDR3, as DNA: TGTGCCAGCCTAGACAGGGCGAGGACCGGGGAGCTGTTTTTT.

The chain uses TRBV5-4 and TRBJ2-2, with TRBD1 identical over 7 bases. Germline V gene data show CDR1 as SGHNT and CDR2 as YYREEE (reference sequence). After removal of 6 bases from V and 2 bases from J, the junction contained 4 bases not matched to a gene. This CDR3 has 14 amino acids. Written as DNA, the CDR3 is TGTGCCAGCAAGAGGGACAGTAACACCGGGGAGCTGTTTTTT. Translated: CASKRDSNTGELFF.

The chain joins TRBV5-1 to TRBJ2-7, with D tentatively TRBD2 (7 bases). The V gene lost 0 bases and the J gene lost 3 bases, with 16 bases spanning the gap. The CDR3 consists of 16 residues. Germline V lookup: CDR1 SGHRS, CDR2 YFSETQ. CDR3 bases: TGCGCCAGCAGCTTGGACGCTTACGGGGGGCTCTACGAGCAGTACTTC. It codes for CASSLDAYGGLYEQYF.

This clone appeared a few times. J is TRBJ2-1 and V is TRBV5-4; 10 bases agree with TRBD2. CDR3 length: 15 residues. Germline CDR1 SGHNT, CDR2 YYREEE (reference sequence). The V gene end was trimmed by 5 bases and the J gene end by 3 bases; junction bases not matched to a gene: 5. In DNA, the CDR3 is TGTGCCAGCAGTCCCATAGCGGGGGGCTACAATGAGCAGTTCTTC. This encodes CASSPIAGGYNEQFF.

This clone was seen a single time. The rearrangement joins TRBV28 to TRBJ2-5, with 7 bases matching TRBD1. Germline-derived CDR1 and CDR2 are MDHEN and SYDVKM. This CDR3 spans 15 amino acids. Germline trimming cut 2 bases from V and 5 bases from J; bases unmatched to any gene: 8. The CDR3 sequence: CASSLGTEMVETQYF. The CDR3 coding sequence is TGTGCCAGCAGTTTAGGGACAGAAATGGTGGAGACCCAGTACTTC.

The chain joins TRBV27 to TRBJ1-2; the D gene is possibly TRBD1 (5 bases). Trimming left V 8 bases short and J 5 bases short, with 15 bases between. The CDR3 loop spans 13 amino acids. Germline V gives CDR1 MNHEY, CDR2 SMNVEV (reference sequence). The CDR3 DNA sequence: TGTGCCAGCTCGCGGGGCTCTATTTATGGCTACACCTTC. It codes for CASSRGSIYGYTF.

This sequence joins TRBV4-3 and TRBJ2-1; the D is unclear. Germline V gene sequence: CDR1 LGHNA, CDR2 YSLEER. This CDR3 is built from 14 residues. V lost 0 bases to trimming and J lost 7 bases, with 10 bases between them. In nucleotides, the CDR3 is TGCGCCAGCAGCCAAGAGCAGTATCTGAATGAGCAGTTCTTC. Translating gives CASSQEQYLNEQFF.

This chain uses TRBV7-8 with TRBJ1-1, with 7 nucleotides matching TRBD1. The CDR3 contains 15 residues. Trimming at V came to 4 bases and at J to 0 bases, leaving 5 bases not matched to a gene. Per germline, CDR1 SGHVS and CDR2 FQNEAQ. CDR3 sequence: CASSSQTGLNTEAFF. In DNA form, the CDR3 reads TGTGCCAGCAGCTCCCAGACAGGGTTGAACACTGAAGCTTTCTTT. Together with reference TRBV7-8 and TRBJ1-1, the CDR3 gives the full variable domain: GAGVSQSPRYKVAKRGQDVALRCDPISGHVSLFWYQQALGQGPEFLTYFQNEAQLDKSGLPSDRFFAERPEGSVSTLKIQRTQQEDSAVYLCASSSQTGLNTEAFFGQGTRLTVV.

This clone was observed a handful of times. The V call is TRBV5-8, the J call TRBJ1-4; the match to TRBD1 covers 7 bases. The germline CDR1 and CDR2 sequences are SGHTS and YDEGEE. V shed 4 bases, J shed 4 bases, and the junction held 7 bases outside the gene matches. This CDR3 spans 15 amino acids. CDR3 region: CASSHRGQFNEKLFF. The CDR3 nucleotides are TGTGCCAGCAGCCATCGGGGACAGTTTAATGAAAAACTGTTTTTT.

This CDR3 is CASSRQGADTGELFF. The CDR3 coding sequence is TGTGCCAGCAGCAGACAGGGGGCGGACACCGGGGAGCTGTTTTTT. The rearrangement uses TRBV7-3 and TRBJ2-2; 10 bases map to TRBD1. CDR3 size: 15 residues. V was pared by 5 bases and J by 3 bases, with 3 bases of the junction left unmatched. Germline CDR1 reads SGHTA; CDR2 reads FQGTGA.

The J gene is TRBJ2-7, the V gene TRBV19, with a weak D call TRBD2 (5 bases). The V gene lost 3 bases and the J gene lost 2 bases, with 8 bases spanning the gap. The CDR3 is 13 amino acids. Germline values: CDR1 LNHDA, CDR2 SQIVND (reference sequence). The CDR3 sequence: CASSIGRAYEQYF. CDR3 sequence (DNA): TGTGCCAGTAGTATCGGGCGGGCCTACGAGCAGTACTTC. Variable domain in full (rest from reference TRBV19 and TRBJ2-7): DGGITQSPKYLFRKEGQNVTLSCEQNLNHDAMYWYRQDPGQGLRLIYYSQIVNDFQKGDIAEGYSVSREKKESFPLTVTSAQKNPTAFYLCASSIGRAYEQYFGPGTRLTVT.

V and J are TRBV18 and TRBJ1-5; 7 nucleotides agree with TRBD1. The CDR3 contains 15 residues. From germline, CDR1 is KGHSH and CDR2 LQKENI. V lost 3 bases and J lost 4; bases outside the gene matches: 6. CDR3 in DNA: TGTGCCAGCTCACCGGAGACAGGGAGAAATCAGCCCCAGCATTTT. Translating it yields CASSPETGRNQPQHF.

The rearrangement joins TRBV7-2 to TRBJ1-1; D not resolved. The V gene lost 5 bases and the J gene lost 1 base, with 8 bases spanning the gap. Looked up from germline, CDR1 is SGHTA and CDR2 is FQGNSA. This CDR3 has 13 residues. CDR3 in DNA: TGTGCCAGCAGCCCTGTCCGGAACACTGAAGCTTTCTTT. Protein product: CASSPVRNTEAFF.

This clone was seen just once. CDR3 region: CASSVGMGGGQGADTQYF. For the CDR3, the DNA is TGTGCCAGCAGCGTAGGTATGGGGGGGGGACAGGGTGCAGATACGCAGTATTTT. The V gene is TRBV9, the J gene TRBJ2-3; 9 nucleotides line up with TRBD1. Trimming at V came to 0 bases and at J to 4 bases, leaving 12 bases not matched to a gene. CDR1 is SGDLS, CDR2 YYNGEE, per germline. This CDR3 is 18 amino acids long.

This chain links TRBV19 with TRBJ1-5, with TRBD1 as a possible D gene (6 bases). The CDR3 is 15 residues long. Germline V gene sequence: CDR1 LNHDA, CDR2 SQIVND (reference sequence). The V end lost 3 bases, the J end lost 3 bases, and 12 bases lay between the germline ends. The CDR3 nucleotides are TGTGCCAGTAGTATCGGGACACAGAACAATCAGCCCCAGCATTTT. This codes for CASSIGTQNNQPQHF.

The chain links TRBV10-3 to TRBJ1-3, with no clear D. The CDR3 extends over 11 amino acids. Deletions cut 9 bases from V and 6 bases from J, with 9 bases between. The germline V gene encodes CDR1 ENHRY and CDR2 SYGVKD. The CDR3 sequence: CAILTVNTIYF. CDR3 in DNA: TGTGCCATTCTAACTGTAAACACCATATATTTT.

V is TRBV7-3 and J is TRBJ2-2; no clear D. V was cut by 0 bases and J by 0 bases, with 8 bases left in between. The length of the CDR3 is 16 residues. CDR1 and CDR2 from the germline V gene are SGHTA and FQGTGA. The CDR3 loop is CASSLTAASNTGELFF. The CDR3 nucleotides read TGTGCCAGCAGCTTAACGGCGGCCTCGAACACCGGGGAGCTGTTTTTT.

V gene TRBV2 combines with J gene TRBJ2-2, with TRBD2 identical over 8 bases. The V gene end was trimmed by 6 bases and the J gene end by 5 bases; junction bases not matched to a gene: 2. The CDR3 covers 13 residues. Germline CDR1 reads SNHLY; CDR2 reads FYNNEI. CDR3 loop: CASSGGGTGELFF. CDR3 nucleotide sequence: TGTGCCAGCAGCGGCGGGGGGACCGGGGAGCTGTTTTTT.

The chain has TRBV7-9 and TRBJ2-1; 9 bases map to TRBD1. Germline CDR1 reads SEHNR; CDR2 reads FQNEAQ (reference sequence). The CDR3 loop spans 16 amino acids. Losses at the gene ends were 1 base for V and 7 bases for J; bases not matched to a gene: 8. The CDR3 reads CASSLEGWTGVNEQFF. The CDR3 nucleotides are TGTGCCAGCAGCTTAGAGGGCTGGACAGGGGTGAATGAGCAGTTCTTC.

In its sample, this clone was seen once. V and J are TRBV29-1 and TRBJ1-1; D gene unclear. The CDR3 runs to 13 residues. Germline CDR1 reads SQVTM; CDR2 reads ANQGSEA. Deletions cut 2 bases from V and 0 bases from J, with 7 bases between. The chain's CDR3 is CSVETGLNTEAFF. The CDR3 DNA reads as TGCAGCGTTGAAACCGGTTTGAACACTGAAGCTTTCTTT. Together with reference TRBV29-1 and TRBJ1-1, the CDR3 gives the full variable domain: SAVISQKPSRDICQRGTSLTIQCQVDSQVTMMFWYRQQPGQSLTLIATANQGSEATYESGFVIDKFPISRPNLTFSTLTVSNMSPEDSSIYLCSVETGLNTEAFFGQGTRLTVV.

CDR3 residues: CASSWGGYTSYEQYF. In nucleotides, the CDR3 is TGTGCCAGCAGCTGGGGGGGATACACCTCCTACGAGCAGTACTTC. The chain is built from TRBV5-8 and TRBJ2-7; 7 bases agree with TRBD2. Germline V gene sequence: CDR1 SGHTS, CDR2 YDEGEE. V was clipped by 3 bases and J by 0 bases; unmatched bases: 6. CDR3 length equals 15 residues.

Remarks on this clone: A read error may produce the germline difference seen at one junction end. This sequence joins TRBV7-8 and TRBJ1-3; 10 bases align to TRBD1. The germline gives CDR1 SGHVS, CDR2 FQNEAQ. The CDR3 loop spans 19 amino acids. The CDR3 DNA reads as TGTGCCAGCAGCAACAGCGGTTGGAGTGACAGGGGGCTTGGAAGCACCATATATTTT. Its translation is CASSNSGWSDRGLGSTIYF. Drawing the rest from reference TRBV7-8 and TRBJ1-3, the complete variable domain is GAGVSQSPRYKVAKRGQDVALRCDPISGHVSLFWYQQALGQGPEFLTYFQNEAQLDKSGLPSDRFFAERPEGSVSTLKIQRTQQEDSAVYLCASSNSGWSDRGLGSTIYFGEGSWLTVV.

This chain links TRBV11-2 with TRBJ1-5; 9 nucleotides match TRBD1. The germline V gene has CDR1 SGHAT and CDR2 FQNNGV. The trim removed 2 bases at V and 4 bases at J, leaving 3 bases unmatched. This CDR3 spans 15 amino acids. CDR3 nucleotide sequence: TGTGCCAGCAGCTTAACGGGGACAGGGAATCAGCCCCAGCATTTT. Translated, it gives CASSLTGTGNQPQHF.

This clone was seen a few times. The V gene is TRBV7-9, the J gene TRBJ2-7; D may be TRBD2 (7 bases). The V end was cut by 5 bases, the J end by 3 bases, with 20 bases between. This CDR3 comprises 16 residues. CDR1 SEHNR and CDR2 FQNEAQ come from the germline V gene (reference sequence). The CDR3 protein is CASSPQGGLADYEQYF. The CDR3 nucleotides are TGTGCCAGCAGCCCCCAAGGGGGGCTAGCGGACTACGAGCAGTACTTC.

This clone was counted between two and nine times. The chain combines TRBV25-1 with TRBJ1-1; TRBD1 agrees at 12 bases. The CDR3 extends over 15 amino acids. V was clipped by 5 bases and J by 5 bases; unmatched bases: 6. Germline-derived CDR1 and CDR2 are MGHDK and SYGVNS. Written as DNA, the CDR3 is TGTGCCAGCAGTAAGCCGGGACAGGGGGCGACTGAAGCTTTCTTT. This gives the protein CASSKPGQGATEAFF.

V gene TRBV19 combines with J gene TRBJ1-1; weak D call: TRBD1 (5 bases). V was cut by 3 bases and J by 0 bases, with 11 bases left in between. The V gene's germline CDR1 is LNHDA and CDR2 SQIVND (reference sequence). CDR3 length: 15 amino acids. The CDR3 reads CASSIVWGVNTEAFF. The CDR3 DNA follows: TGTGCCAGTAGTATCGTTTGGGGCGTGAACACTGAAGCTTTCTTT.

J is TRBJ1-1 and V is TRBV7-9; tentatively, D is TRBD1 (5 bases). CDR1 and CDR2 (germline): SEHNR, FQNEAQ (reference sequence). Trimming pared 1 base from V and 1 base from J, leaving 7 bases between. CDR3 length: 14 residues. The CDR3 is CASSLDQGNTEAFF. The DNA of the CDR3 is TGTGCCAGCAGCTTAGATCAGGGGAACACTGAAGCTTTCTTT. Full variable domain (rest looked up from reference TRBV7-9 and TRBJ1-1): DTGVSQNPRHKITKRGQNVTFRCDPISEHNRLYWYRQTLGQGPEFLTYFQNEAQLEKSRLLSDRFSAERPKGSFSTLEIQRTEQGDSAMYLCASSLDQGNTEAFFGQGTRLTVV.

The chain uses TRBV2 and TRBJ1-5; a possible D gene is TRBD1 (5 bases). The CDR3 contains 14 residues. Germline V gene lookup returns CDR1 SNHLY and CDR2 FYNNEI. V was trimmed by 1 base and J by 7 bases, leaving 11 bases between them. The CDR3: CASSEVEGVQPQHF. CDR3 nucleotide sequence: TGTGCCAGCAGTGAAGTTGAAGGGGTGCAGCCCCAGCATTTT.

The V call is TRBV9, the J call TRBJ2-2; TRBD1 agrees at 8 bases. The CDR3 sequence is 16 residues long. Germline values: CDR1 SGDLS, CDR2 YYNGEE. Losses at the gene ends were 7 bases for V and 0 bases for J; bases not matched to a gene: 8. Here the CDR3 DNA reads TGTGCCAGCGGCACAAGACAGGGGTCGAACACCGGGGAGCTGTTTTTT. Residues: CASGTRQGSNTGELFF.